This TCR beta chain stems from a study of response to subunit inactivated influenza vaccine (dated by TCRdb to 2016 to 2019). Background on the whole study: To follow how T cells responded to a trivalent subunit inactivated influenza vaccine, the researchers relied on deep quantitative profiling of the T cell receptor repertoire.

Clipping removes 5 bases from V and 10 bases from J, with 6 as the unmatched junction base count. The CDR3 spans 13 residues, from the cysteine through the phenylalanine. Only CDR3 DNA is held: 39 bases, read in frame from base 1. Sequences DFQATT (CDR1) and SNEGSKA (CDR2) are obtained from the germline V gene (reference sequence). This clonotype was counted only a few times. The specificity of this receptor is unknown. Base qualities are not at hand, and no much larger clone is one base apart. Library method: RT-PCR. The data were produced on an Illumina HiSeq 2500. TCRdb passed the public sequencing reads through fastp at Q25 and MiXCR, retaining productive beta sequences. Every distinct CDR3 protein forms one entry, paired with its most common genes and DNA. The sample has roughly 630,000 distinct CDR3 sequences on record, 13% to 15% of them singletons. The ten largest clones represent 7.6% of the sample.

On the study overall, not on this receptor specifically: It was suggested by the authors that each seasonal influenza vaccination may recruit only a limited number of new T cells.

Here the chain combines TRBV20-1 and TRBJ2-1; TRBD2 agrees with 12 junctional bases. This clonotype originated in a man in his fifties or sixties who received an inactivated influenza vaccine. Donor details come from another sample of the same person, matched by shared clones. This specimen was PBMCs from blood, taken 14 days before vaccination. The CDR3 here reads CSALLAGGFEQFF. The DNA reads TGCAGTGCTCTACTAGCGGGAGGTTTCGAGCAGTTCTTC.